This T cell receptor (beta chain) derives from a study of identical twins. The study, taken as a whole, reports: Whereas memory repertoires showed no such difference, abundant cord blood beta clonotypes carried fewer insertions.

TCRdb called the 5' RACE reads again in MiXCR, with one record for every CDR3 protein. The table records 450,000 or so distinct CDR3 sequences, approximately 15% of them present only once. V lost 7 bases, J lost 2 bases, and 11 bases stayed unmatched. The CDR3 loop spans 16 amino acids. This clonotype was found a few times. Antigen unknown. This sample also belongs to another study, concerning yellow fever vaccine responses in identical twins.

Sequencing was performed on CD4+ T cells sorted from blood. This rearrangement joins TRBV12-3 or TRBV12-4 to TRBJ1-3, with 7 bases matching TRBD1. This TCR was recovered from a woman aged 18-35 years in good health. The CDR3, as DNA: TGTGCCAGCAATCCCCTAGAGGGGGCAGCTGGAAACACCATATATTTT. Amino acid sequence: CASNPLEGAAGNTIYF.